A single T cell receptor (beta chain) is shown here with its context. A few counts support this clonotype. Its binding antigen is unknown. Base quality data are lacking; no much larger clone is found one base away. Library preparation was by 5' RACE. TCRdb shows the sequencer as Illumina HiSeq 2000. A universal primer binding site was added through template switching, and the final cDNA carried a unique molecular identifier so that TCR cDNA molecules could be counted accurately. Specific primers in the conserved constant-segment region were used to synthesize first-strand cDNA for TCR alpha and beta chains. To control for contamination, each cDNA library was double barcoded with a SMART-Mk sample barcode plus Illumina barcodes. TruSeq adapter sequences along with Illumina sample barcodes were introduced in two successive PCR steps. The Illumina HiSeq platform was used with custom primers to sequence TCR alpha and beta cDNA libraries. Processing in the source paper ran as follows. Raw reads were processed with MiGEC to extract unique molecular identifiers, and MiXCR was used to determine CDR3 positions. Recombination models were inferred per individual with the repgenHMM and IGoR tools using an EM algorithm. The tcR package in R was used for shared clonotype analysis, with sharing normalized by the product of cloneset sizes. Out-of-frame nonproductive sequences were analyzed to study raw recombination free of thymic and clonal selection effects. TCRdb's own reprocessing of the public reads used fastp at Q25 and MiXCR and kept productive beta chains. Entries are consolidated by CDR3 protein sequence, retaining the most common genes and DNA. These V and J calls are TCRdb output, not the study's own analysis. This sample lists 640,000 or so distinct CDR3 sequences; around 6.1% were detected once. Roughly 1.8% of the sample is held by the ten biggest clonotypes.

The data are from a study of identical twins (dated by TCRdb to the mid-2010s). A note on the overall study: To test whether fetal clonotypes persist, this study deep-sequenced TCR alpha and beta repertoires from monozygotic twins, from unrelated adults of various ages, and from cord blood. To rule out contamination, the twin experiments were replicated at different times with different library preparation protocols. The paper's findings and limits, for the study overall: Compared with coincidental sharing between unrelated individuals, out-of-frame TCR alpha sequences shared between twins showed an excess of sequences with low generation probability. Abundant cord blood beta clonotypes carried fewer insertions; young adult naive repertoires showed a weaker similar trend, while memory repertoires showed none. Excess twin sharing in beta out-of-frame sequences was weaker because fewer shared sequences lowered the signal-to-noise ratio. Invariant T cells such as MAIT and iNKT could partly confound zero-insertion analyses, although diverse VJ usage argued against such confounding for most clonotypes. Because the same donors could not be followed over many years, the conclusions relied on cross-sectional statistical analysis. In monozygotic twins, out-of-frame TCR alpha sharing was systematically underestimated by recombination models, although the models agreed with sharing between unrelated individuals.

Unmatched junction bases come to 4, with V trimmed by 1 base and J by 6 bases. There are 15 amino acids in the CDR3, from cysteine to valine inclusive. The DNA shown is the 45-base CDR3, in frame from base 1. CDR1 and CDR2, per the germline V gene, are MGHRA and YSYEKL. Every donor was a healthy Caucasian. Three unrelated non-twin adults were additionally sequenced: a male aged 18 to 30, a male aged 50 to 59 and a female aged 50 to 59. Using Miltenyi CD45RO+ enrichment and human naive T-cell isolation kits, memory (CD45RO+) and naive T cells were isolated from PBMC. This clonotype was obtained from a man aged 18 to 30 in good health. The chain joins TRBV4-1 to TRBJ2-7; 12 bases in the middle match TRBD2. The sample taken for sequencing was naive T cells sorted from blood. What the cell subset or site label conveys for this sample: cells isolated with a human naive T-cell isolation kit. The nucleotide sequence reads as follows: TGCGCCAGCAGCCAAGGACTAGCGGGAGAGCGCGAGCAGTACGTC. Its coded protein is CASSQGLAGEREQYV.